Many counts were recorded for the clone carrying this T cell receptor (beta chain). Germline V CDR1 and CDR2: MRHNA, SNTAGT. With 7 bases removed from V and 10 bases from J, the gap between germline ends came to 5 bases. CDR3 length: 10 residues. Original handling: Amplifying reference gene primers gave estimates of nucleated cell counts. The repertoire was sequenced with immunoSEQ multiplex PCR; TCRdb's copy has only in-frame clones and lacks some. V, J and clone size derive from that table, while D and trimming were established from the DNA sequence. The sample holds roughly 180,000 clones, 76% seen once. The data belong to a study of blood T cell repertoires in COVID-19.

The chain has TRBV6-4 and TRBJ1-6; D gene uncertain. Sequenced material: peripheral blood. This receptor was taken from a woman between 50 and 59 years old with active or convalescent COVID-19. The CDR3 sequence is CASTGSPLHF. The CDR3 nucleotides read TGTGCCAGCACGGGGTCACCCCTCCACTTT.